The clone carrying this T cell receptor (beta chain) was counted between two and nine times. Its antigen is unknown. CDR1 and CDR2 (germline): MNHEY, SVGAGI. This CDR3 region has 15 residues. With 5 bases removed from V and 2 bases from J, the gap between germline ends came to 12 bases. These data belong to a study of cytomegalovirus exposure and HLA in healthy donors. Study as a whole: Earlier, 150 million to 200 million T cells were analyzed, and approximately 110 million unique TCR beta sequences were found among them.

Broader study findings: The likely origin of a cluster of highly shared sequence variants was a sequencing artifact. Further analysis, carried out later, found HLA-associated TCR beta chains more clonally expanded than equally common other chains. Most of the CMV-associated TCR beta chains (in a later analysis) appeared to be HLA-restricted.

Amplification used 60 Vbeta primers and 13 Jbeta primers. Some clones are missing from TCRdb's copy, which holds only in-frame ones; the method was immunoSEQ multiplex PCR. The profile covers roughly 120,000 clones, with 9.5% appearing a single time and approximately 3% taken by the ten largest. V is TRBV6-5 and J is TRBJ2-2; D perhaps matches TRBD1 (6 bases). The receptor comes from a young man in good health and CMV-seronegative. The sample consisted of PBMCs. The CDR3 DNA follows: TGTGCCAGCAGTCGCCGAGGGACAAACACCGGGGAGCTGTTTTTT. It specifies CASSRRGTNTGELFF.